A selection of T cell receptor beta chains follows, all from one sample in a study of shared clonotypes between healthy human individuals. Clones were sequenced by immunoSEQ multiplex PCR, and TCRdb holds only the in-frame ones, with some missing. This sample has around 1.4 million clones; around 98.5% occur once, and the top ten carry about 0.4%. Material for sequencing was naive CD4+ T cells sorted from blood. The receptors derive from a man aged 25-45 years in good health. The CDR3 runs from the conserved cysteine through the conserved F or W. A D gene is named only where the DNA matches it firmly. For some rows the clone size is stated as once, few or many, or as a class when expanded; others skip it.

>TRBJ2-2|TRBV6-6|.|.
TGTGCCAGCAGTTACGGTAGAGCCGGGGAGCTGTTTTTT
CASSYGRAGELFF
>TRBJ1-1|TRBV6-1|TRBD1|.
TGTGCCATCCAGACAGGGGGCTACACTGAAGCTTTCTTT
CAIQTGGYTEAFF
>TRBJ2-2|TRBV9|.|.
TGTGCCAGCAGCGTCTCGGAGTATACCGGGGAGCTGTTTTTT
CASSVSEYTGELFF
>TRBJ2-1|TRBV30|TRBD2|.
TGTGCCTGGAGCTTACTAGCGGGAGGCGAATTACAGTTCTTC
CAWSLLAGGELQFF
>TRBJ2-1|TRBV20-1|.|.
TGCAGTGCTAGTCCGGGAAATGAGCAGTTCTTC
CSASPGNEQFF
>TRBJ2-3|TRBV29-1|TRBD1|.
TGCAGCGTCCGCGGAGGAAGACAGGGGGCCCCAGATACGCAGTATTTT
CSVRGGRQGAPDTQYF
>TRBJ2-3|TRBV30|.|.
TGTGCCTGGGCGCGAATGGCAGATACGCAGTATTTT
CAWARMADTQYF
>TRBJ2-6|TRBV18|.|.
TGTGCCAGCTCACCTCTTGGGGCCAACGTCCTGACTTTC
CASSPLGANVLTF
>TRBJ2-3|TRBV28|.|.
TGTGCCAGCAGCTTCCTCCGTGGGACGCAGTATTTT
CASSFLRGTQYF
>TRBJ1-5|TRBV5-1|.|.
TGCGCCAGCAGCCCCGGGGGGCTAGATCAGCCCCAGCATTTT
CASSPGGLDQPQHF
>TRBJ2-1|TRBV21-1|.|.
TGTGCCAGCAGGCCACGGCAGGGAAAACTACACCCCTCCTACAATGAGCAGTTCTTC
CASRPRQGKLHPSYNEQFF
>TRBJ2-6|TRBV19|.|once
TGTGCCAGTAGTCAGAGCTCTGGGGCCAACGTCCTGACTTTC
CASSQSSGANVLTF
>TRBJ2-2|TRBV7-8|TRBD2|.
TGTGCCAGCACCGTCCCCCTAGCGGGAGTTAACGGGGAGCTGTTTTTT
CASTVPLAGVNGELFF
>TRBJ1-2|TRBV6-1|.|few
TGTGCCAGCAGGGGGGGCAGCTATGGCTACACCTTC
CASRGGSYGYTF
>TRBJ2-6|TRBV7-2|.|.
TGTGCCAGCAGCTCACAGGGTTTCTCTGGGGCCAACGTCCTGACTTTC
CASSSQGFSGANVLTF
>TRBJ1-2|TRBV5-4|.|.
TGTGCCAGCAGCGCCCGTACGGTGGACAGTTCCTATGGCTACACCTTC
CASSARTVDSSYGYTF
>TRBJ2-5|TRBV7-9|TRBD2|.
TGTGCCAGCAGCTTAGTTTGGGAGGGGCCGGGGAAGACCCAGTACTTC
CASSLVWEGPGKTQYF
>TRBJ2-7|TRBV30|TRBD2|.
TGTGCCTGGACTCCAAGACTAGCGGGCTTCACGGGAGGAGATCGCGAGCAGTACTTC
CAWTPRLAGFTGGDREQYF
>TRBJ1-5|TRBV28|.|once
TGTGCCAGCAGTCACGCAGGGCAGCCCCAGCATTTT
CASSHAGQPQHF
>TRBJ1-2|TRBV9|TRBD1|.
TGTGCCAGTGGGGGACAGGCCGCAGGATATAACTATGGCTACACCTTC
CASGGQAAGYNYGYTF
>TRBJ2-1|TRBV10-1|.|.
TGCGCCAGCAGTGAGTCCGGGGTCTACAATGAGCAGTTCTTC
CASSESGVYNEQFF
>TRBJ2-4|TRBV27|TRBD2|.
TGTGCCAGCAGTCCTCGACTAGCGGGAGGTCCCAAAAACATTCAGTACTTC
CASSPRLAGGPKNIQYF
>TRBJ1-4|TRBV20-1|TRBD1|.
TGCAGTGCTTTACAGGGGGAAAAACTGTTTTTT
CSALQGEKLFF
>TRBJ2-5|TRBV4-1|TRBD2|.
TGCGCCAGCAGCCAAGGGCGCGGGAGGGCCGAAGGGCAAGAGACCCAGTACTTC
CASSQGRGRAEGQETQYF
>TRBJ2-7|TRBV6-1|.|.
TGTGCCAGCAGTGAAGCGCGTCACAGGATAACCTACGAGCAGTACTTC
CASSEARHRITYEQYF
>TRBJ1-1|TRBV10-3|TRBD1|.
TGTGCCATCAGTGGACAGGGGGGGTCCCAGGCGATGAACACTGAAGCTTTCTTT
CAISGQGGSQAMNTEAFF
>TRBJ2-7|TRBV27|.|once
TGTGCCAGCAGCTCCACTTTTATAACAGGGTCCTACGAGCAGTACTTC
CASSSTFITGSYEQYF